This TCR beta chain was observed in a study of T cells in localized non-small cell lung cancer. Findings of the study overall: Without multi-region sequencing, intratumor heterogeneity could not be excluded. In the blood, greater T cell density corresponded to longer overall survival. Highest T cell clonality was seen in uninvolved adjacent lung, surpassing that measured in tumor. Detection in adjacent lung was observed for a median approximately 52 of the top 100 tumor clones.

In this sample, this clone turned up a few times. Its antigen is unidentified. TCRdb keeps only in-frame clones here, not all; method: immunoSEQ multiplex PCR. The sample yields 1,500 to 2,000 clones, 20% to 25% seen once. This TCR was sampled from a male donor at least 60 years old with stage I lung adenocarcinoma. Sequenced material: lung tumor tissue, taken before any cancer treatment.

In DNA form, the CDR3 reads TGTGCCAGCAGCTCTACCGGGACAGCCTACGAGCAGTACTTC. Protein: CASSSTGTAYEQYF. The chain recombines TRBV7-6 with TRBJ2-7; 7 bases align to TRBD1. CDR1 is SGHVS and CDR2 is FNYEAQ in the germline V gene. J gave up 2 bases and V 4 bases, and 5 bases lay outside the gene matches. The CDR3 runs to 14 residues.